In its sample, the clone carrying this T cell receptor beta chain was seen many times. The antigen is not known. V shed 4 bases, J shed 8 bases, and the junction held 11 bases outside the gene matches. Germline assignment: CDR1 SGHAT and CDR2 FQNNGV. The CDR3 is 15 residues long. The data were taken from a study of early T cells in non-severe SARS-CoV-2 infection. About the research overall: RNA in bulk from unsorted whole blood was sequenced, and chains were unpaired.

Attachment of unique molecular identifiers to individual cDNA molecules was performed. TCRdb independently ran MiXCR on the 5' RACE reads; one entry per CDR3 protein. The profile shows approximately 30,000 distinct CDR3 sequences, 5.6% of them singletons. Study-wide findings and caveats: The matching step, a VDJdb search, favored anti-spike CD8 responses and missed private and CD4 specificities.

Sequenced material: whole blood. The TCR originated in an adult who was a healthcare worker with PCR-confirmed SARS-CoV-2 infection or an uninfected control (not recorded which). J is TRBJ2-7 and V is TRBV11-2, with 10 bases identical to TRBD1. The CDR3: CASSWGTGTGEKQYF. The CDR3 DNA is TGTGCCAGCAGCTGGGGAACCGGGACAGGGGAAAAGCAGTACTTC.